Presented here are 18 T cell receptor delta chains from one specimen sequenced in a study of delta chains in infants with herpesvirus infections. Reverse transcription of PBMC RNA used primers specific for the gamma and delta chains. TCRdb re-called the RT-PCR reads via CATT. The data show 650 to 850 delta-chain clones, with about 54% seen just once and approximately 30% held by the top ten. The sample here was peripheral blood, taken at time point 4 of longitudinal follow-up. The source of these receptors is a human donor who was a Ugandan infant, either HIV-exposed or HIV-unexposed (not recorded which).

On this clone: A far more abundant clone sits one base away, making this likely a read error. The J gene call is TRDJ1, but no V gene call exists; the table's TRDD3 call for D was not verified on the DNA. The CDR3 runs to 23 residues. CDR3 bases: TGTGCTCGTGGGCGTCGCCTTCCTAGTCCCCCACTTTCCAGGGGATACTACACCGATAAACTCATCTTT. The encoded protein is CARGRRLPSPPLSRGYYTDKLIF.

A remark on this clone: Since a much larger clone is just one base distant, this may be a read error. This chain joins TRDV1 and TRDJ1; D is unclear. From germline, CDR1 is TSWWSYY and CDR2 QGS. Trimming left V 0 bases short and J 0 bases short, with 11 bases between. The CDR3 totals 16 residues. The CDR3 is CALGELSPPYTDKLIF. The CDR3, as DNA: TGTGCTCTTGGGGAACTGTCCCCTCCATACACCGATAAACTCATCTTT.

The sample holds a few counts of this clone. The chain uses TRDV2 and TRDJ2; 11 bases agree with TRDD3. The CDR3 runs to 15 residues. Trimming at V came to 2 bases and at J to 3 bases, leaving 1 base not matched to a gene. Per the germline V gene, CDR1 is GEAIGNYY and CDR2 is EKD. The CDR3 is CACDILGDMTAQLFF. CDR3 DNA: TGTGCCTGTGACATACTGGGGGATATGACAGCACAACTCTTCTTT.

As regards this clone: Only one base separates this from a far larger clonotype, so it likely reflects a read error. The identical CDR3 is also encoded by other nucleotide sequences in the sample. This rearrangement joins TRDV1 to TRDJ1; D is possibly TRDD3 (6 bases). Looked up from germline, CDR1 is TSWWSYY and CDR2 is QGS. The CDR3 has 19 amino acids. Deletions cut 1 base from V and 4 bases from J, with 25 bases between. This chain's CDR3 is CALGEPSAPPWWGYDKLIF. Here the CDR3 DNA reads TGTGCTCTTGGGGAACCCTCGGCACCCCCGTGGTGGGGGTACGATAAACTCATCTTT.

Concerning this clone itself: This is likely an artifact of a read error, given a far larger clone one base away. The chain has TRAV14/DV4 and TRDJ1; 13 nucleotides match TRDD3. V was pared by 2 bases and J by 1 base, with 19 bases of the junction left unmatched. This CDR3 is built from 22 residues. Germline-derived CDR1 and CDR2 are TSDPSYG and QGSYDQQN (reference sequence). The CDR3 loop reads CAMRESAFLRYWGIRLTDKLIF. In nucleotides, the CDR3 is TGTGCAATGAGAGAGTCTGCCTTCCTACGGTACTGGGGGATACGCCTCACCGATAAACTCATCTTT.

In the case of this clone: A far larger clone lies a single base away; this is likely a read error. Within the sample, other DNA sequences also encode this same CDR3. J is TRDJ1 and V is TRDV1, with 12 positions matching TRDD3. Germline assignment: CDR1 TSWWSYY and CDR2 QGS. The CDR3 covers 18 residues. The CDR3 protein is CALGVPTGGYLQTDKLIF. CDR3 bases: TGTGCTCTTGGGGTCCCAACTGGGGGATACCTTCAGACCGATAAGCTCATCTTT.

The DNA of the CDR3 is TGTGCCTGTGACTTTTCTGGGGGTTATTCCTGGGACACCCGACAGATGTTTTTC. Protein sequence: CACDFSGGYSWDTRQMFF. This chain links TRDV2 with TRDJ3, with TRDD3 matching 7 bases. The CDR3 covers 18 residues. Germline CDR1 reads GEAIGNYY; CDR2 reads EKD. J lost 1 base, V lost 3 bases, and 8 bases had no gene match.

Concerning this clone itself: This DNA's translation and the protein TCRdb lists, from a much larger clone, do not match at residue 11, likely due to a read error; the protein shown is translated from the DNA. V usage is TRDV1 and J usage is TRDJ1; tentatively, D is TRDD3 (7 bases). CDR3 length: 21 amino acids. Trimming left V 5 bases short and J 2 bases short, with 33 bases between. Germline V lookup: CDR1 TSWWSYY, CDR2 QGS. This chain's CDR3 is CALGPIPIPTRGYSWTDKLIF. In DNA, the CDR3 is TGTGCTCTTGGGCCAATTCCTATCCCTACTAGGGGATATAGTTGGACCGATAAACTCATCTTT.

Comment on this clone: The likely explanation is a read error, given a far larger clone one base away. The gene calls are TRDV1 and TRDJ3, with 11 bases fitting TRDD3. The germline V gene has CDR1 TSWWSYY and CDR2 QGS. The CDR3 loop spans 22 amino acids. The CDR3: CALGELIDPYPGGYWGTRQMFF. CDR3 coding DNA: TGTGCTCTTGGGGAACTAATAGACCCCTACCCTGGGGGATACTGGGGCACCCGACAGATGTTTTTC.

Relative to its sample, this clone is large. The rearrangement uses TRDV2 and TRDJ3, with 11 positions matching TRDD3. This CDR3 contains 19 residues. J lost 0 bases, V lost 0 bases, and 3 bases had no gene match. Germline V gene sequence: CDR1 GEAIGNYY, CDR2 EKD. CDR3 amino acids: CACDTVLGDSSWDTRQMFF. The CDR3 region has the DNA TGTGCCTGTGACACCGTACTGGGGGATAGCTCCTGGGACACCCGACAGATGTTTTTC.

Concerning this clone itself: A read error likely explains this, since a far larger clone differs by one base. J is TRDJ1 and V is TRAV38-2/DV8, with 9 nucleotides matching TRDD3. This CDR3 has 17 residues. CDR1 and CDR2 from the germline V gene are TSESDYY and QEAYKQQN. V shed 3 bases, J shed 0 bases, and the junction held 9 bases outside the gene matches. For the CDR3, the DNA is TGTGCTTATAGGAAATTAAACTGGGGGACTGACACCGATAAACTCATCTTT. It encodes CAYRKLNWGTDTDKLIF.

This chain links TRDV2 with TRDJ3; 9 bases align to TRDD3. V shed 1 base and J 3 bases; nucleotides not matched to a gene: 0. The CDR3 totals 16 residues. From germline, CDR1 is GEAIGNYY and CDR2 EKD. The CDR3 DNA reads as TGTGCCTGTGACACTGGGGGATACTGGGACACCCGACAGATGTTTTTC. It encodes CACDTGGYWDTRQMFF.

Note on this clone: A much more abundant neighbour one base away suggests this may be a read error. This chain joins TRDV3 and TRDJ1, with 9 bases identical to TRDD3. The length of the CDR3 is 18 residues. From germline, CDR1 is TVYSNPD and CDR2 GDNSRS (reference sequence). Trimming at V came to 3 bases and at J to 11 bases, leaving 28 bases not matched to a gene. The CDR3 loop is CAFTITTSTYWGSGRLIF. CDR3 coding DNA: TGTGCCTTCACGATCACCACTTCCACCTACTGGGGGAGCGGTCGGCTCATCTTT.

In this sample, this clone turned up once. With only one base between it and a far larger clone, this is likely a read error. This same CDR3 is encoded by further DNA sequences in the sample. The chain uses TRDV1 and TRDJ1, with TRDD3 identical over 8 bases. CDR1 is TSWWSYY, CDR2 QGS, per germline. CDR3 length: 21 residues. The CDR3, as DNA: TGTGCTCTTGGTGAACCCTTCCGGGGGATAAAGGGCCCAGGGGTGACCGATAAACTCATCTTT. This codes for CALGEPFRGIKGPGVTDKLIF.

This clone is large in the sample. The chain links TRDV2 to TRDJ2; D is ambiguous. There are 20 residues in the CDR3. Germline CDR1 and CDR2: GEAIGNYY and EKD. Trimming removed 3 bases from V and 0 bases from J, with 25 bases in between. The chain's CDR3 is CACDDQGVYCAPALTAQLFF. In DNA form, the CDR3 reads TGTGCCTGTGACGACCAAGGGGTGTACTGTGCCCCCGCTTTGACAGCACAACTCTTCTTT.

As concerns this clone: A far larger clone is a single base away, which makes a read error likely. CDR3 nucleotide sequence: TGTGCTCTTGGGAAATGGCCTTTTACCCCATCCTGGGACACCCGACAGATGTTTTTC. Amino acid sequence: CALGKWPFTPSWDTRQMFF. The V call is TRDV1, the J call TRDJ3; D uncertain. CDR1 is TSWWSYY, CDR2 QGS, per germline. Trimming cost V 5 bases and J 1 base, with 18 bases left between them. The CDR3 is made up of 19 amino acids.

A single count supports this clone. This clone may be a read error of a much larger clone one base away. Other DNA sequences in the same sample also yield this CDR3. This sequence joins TRDV2 and TRDJ1, with 9 bases aligning to TRDD3. The CDR3 is 15 residues long. CDR1 and CDR2 (germline): GEAIGNYY, EKD. The J segment lost 5 bases and the V segment lost 1 base, leaving 7 bases of the junction unmatched. The CDR3 region has the DNA TGTGCCTGTGACACTCTGGGGGATTCGTCAGATAAACTCATCTTT. Its protein product is CACDTLGDSSDKLIF.

Note on this clone: This probably arose from a read error, given a far larger clone one base away. The rearrangement links TRDV1 to TRDJ1; D perhaps matches TRDD3 (6 bases). This CDR3 spans 19 amino acids. V lost 1 base, J lost 4 bases, and 25 bases lay in between. Germline assignment: CDR1 TSWWSYY and CDR2 QGS. CDR3 sequence reads: CALGEPSAPPWWGDDKLIF. DNA for the CDR3: TGTGCTCTTGGGGAACCCTCGGCCCCCCCGTGGTGGGGGGACGATAAACTCATCTTT.